This T cell receptor beta chain derives from a study of graft-versus-host responses after intestinal transplantation. Across the study: Grafts were multivisceral, liver-intestinal, or isolated intestinal.

To note about this clone: Its antigen is as yet unknown.

This table comes from immunoSEQ multiplex PCR, and its TCRdb copy is limited to in-frame clones, with some not included. The table has 75,000 to 95,000 clones, roughly 90% seen once. The receptor's source is a human donor who was the organ donor for an intestinal transplant. Material: unstimulated CD4+ T cells sorted from spleen or lymph node cells, obtained before transplant.

The CDR3 here is CASSVSGSSYNEQFF. The CDR3, as DNA: TGTGCCAGCAGTGTTAGCGGGAGCTCCTACAATGAGCAGTTCTTC. The chain employs TRBV6-1 and TRBJ2-1; TRBD2 agrees at 9 bases. This CDR3 region has 15 residues. Per the germline V gene, CDR1 is MNHNS and CDR2 is SASEGT. Trimming took 4 bases from V and 0 from J; bases not matched to a gene: 1.